This T cell receptor (beta chain) was documented in a study of identical twins. General study points: Sharing of beta out-of-frame sequences by twins showed a weaker excess. Compared with unrelated sharing, twin-shared out-of-frame alpha sequences had more low-probability sequences.

Many counts were recorded for this clonotype. Its specificity is not known. With template switching, a universal primer site was added, and the cDNA carried unique molecular identifiers. TCRdb processed the 5' RACE reads anew with MiXCR; each CDR3 protein has one entry. The table has 550,000 to 800,000 distinct CDR3 sequences, roughly 7.2% seen once. Healthy Caucasian donors formed the entire cohort. Germline lookup yields CDR1 MNHEY and CDR2 SMNVEV (reference sequence). This CDR3 spans 14 amino acids. Trimming took 1 base from V and 6 from J; bases not matched to a gene: 4. This sample also belongs to another study, concerning yellow fever vaccine responses in identical twins.

This clonotype originated in a woman younger than 30 in good health. Sequenced sample: PBMCs. The genes are TRBV27 and TRBJ2-7; TRBD2 agrees at 9 bases. CDR3 protein: CASSLLAGVGEQYF. CDR3 DNA: TGTGCCAGCAGTTTATTAGCGGGAGTAGGCGAGCAGTACTTC.